These 26 T cell receptor beta chains share one sample of origin, sequenced in a study of cytomegalovirus exposure and HLA in healthy donors. The PCR used 60 Vbeta and 13 Jbeta primers. Only in-frame clones appear in the TCRdb table, and some are missing; sequencing was by immunoSEQ multiplex PCR. The data contain under 150,000 clones, about 79% of them singletons. Sequencing was performed on PBMCs. Receptors originate from a male donor in good health and CMV-seronegative.

V is TRBV30 and J is TRBJ2-3, with D perhaps TRBD2 (5 bases). V was shortened by 1 base and J by 5 bases, with 22 bases between the two germline ends. Germline V gene data show CDR1 as GTSNPN and CDR2 as SVGIG (reference sequence). This CDR3 spans 17 amino acids. CDR3 sequence (DNA): TGTGCCTGGAGTGCCGGGCATACCTCAGCGGTCGTAGATACGCAGTATTTT. Its protein is CAWSAGHTSAVVDTQYF.

V and J are TRBV7-2 and TRBJ2-5; TRBD2 aligns across 11 bases. This CDR3 is 16 amino acids long. V was pared by 5 bases and J by 4 bases, with 9 bases of the junction left unmatched. Germline lookup yields CDR1 SGHTA and CDR2 FQGNSA. The CDR3 spells CASSPPGLAARETQYF. CDR3 sequence (DNA): TGTGCCAGCAGCCCGCCGGGACTAGCGGCCCGAGAGACCCAGTACTTC. Full variable domain (remainder filled in from reference TRBV7-2 and TRBJ2-5): GAGVSQSPSNKVTEKGKDVELRCDPISGHTALYWYRQSLGQGLEFLIYFQGNSAPDKSGLPSDRFSAERTGGSVSTLTIQRTQQEDSAVYLCASSPPGLAARETQYFGPGTRLLVL.

V gene TRBV9 combines with J gene TRBJ2-5; D is perhaps TRBD1 (6 bases). There are 15 residues in the CDR3. V lost 4 bases to trimming and J lost 1 base, with 14 bases between them. Germline loops: CDR1 SGDLS, CDR2 YYNGEE. The CDR3 coding sequence is TGTGCCAGCAGCTTCACAGGGCCCCCCCAAGAGACCCAGTACTTC. Its protein is CASSFTGPPQETQYF. Combining the CDR3 with reference TRBV9 and TRBJ2-5 gives the whole variable domain DSGVTQTPKHLITATGQRVTLRCSPRSGDLSVYWYQQSLDQGLQFLIQYYNGEERAKGNILERFSAQQFPDLHSELNLSSLELGDSALYFCASSFTGPPQETQYFGPGTRLLVL.

This clone was counted once. The CDR3 sequence: CASSERHGPAETYEQYF. CDR3 coding DNA: TGTGCCAGTAGTGAACGCCATGGGCCGGCCGAGACCTACGAGCAGTACTTC. The chain links TRBV19 to TRBJ2-7; D call uncertain. Trimming left V 5 bases short and J 2 bases short, with 22 bases between. Germline assignment: CDR1 LNHDA and CDR2 SQIVND (reference sequence). The CDR3 is made up of 17 amino acids.

The V gene is TRBV5-4, the J gene TRBJ2-3, with 10 bases that match TRBD1. Trimming removed 3 bases from V and 15 bases from J; junction bases left unmatched: 16. The CDR3 runs 15 residues. The V gene's germline CDR1 is SGHNT and CDR2 YYREEE (reference sequence). The CDR3 DNA is TGTGCCAGCAGCTCCGGGACAGGGGCTGGAACTGGGGAATATTTT. The encoded protein is CASSSGTGAGTGEYF. The full variable domain, rest sourced from reference TRBV5-4 and TRBJ2-3, is ETGVTQSPTHLIKTRGQQVTLRCSSQSGHNTVSWYQQALGQGPQFIFQYYREEENGRGNFPPRFSGLQFPNYSSELNVNALELDDSALYLCASSSGTGAGTGEYFGPGTRLTVL.

This rearrangement joins TRBV4-3 to TRBJ2-1; 13 nucleotides align to TRBD2. This CDR3 is built from 17 residues. Germline V gene data show CDR1 as LGHNA and CDR2 as YSLEER. Losses at the gene ends were 4 bases for V and 2 bases for J; bases not matched to a gene: 5. The CDR3 coding sequence is TGCGCCAGCAGCCCCGGGACTAGCGGGATGCCCTACAATGAGCAGTTCTTC. It yields the protein CASSPGTSGMPYNEQFF.

This sequence joins TRBV27 and TRBJ2-1, with 9 bases lining up with TRBD2. J was trimmed by 6 bases and V by 10 bases; bases with no gene match: 10. This CDR3 region has 14 residues. Germline loops: CDR1 MNHEY, CDR2 SMNVEV (reference sequence). In DNA form, the CDR3 reads TGTGCCACCAGACAGGGCGGGAGGGCCAATGAGCAGTTCTTC. Amino acids: CATRQGGRANEQFF.

The V and J genes are TRBV27 and TRBJ1-2; 7 bases are shared with TRBD1. Germline V gives CDR1 MNHEY, CDR2 SMNVEV (reference sequence). CDR3 size: 15 residues. Trimming removed 1 base from V and 2 bases from J; junction bases left unmatched: 4. In nucleotides, the CDR3 is TGTGCCAGCAGTTTATTCAGGGGGTCAAACTATGGCTACACCTTC. Its protein is CASSLFRGSNYGYTF.

The chain recombines TRBV7-9 with TRBJ2-2; D might be TRBD1 (5 bases). V shed 5 bases and J shed 7 bases, with 14 bases lying between them. The CDR3 has 14 residues. CDR1 and CDR2 from the germline V gene are SEHNR and FQNEAQ (reference sequence). For the CDR3, the DNA is TGTGCCAGCAGCCGTGGAGACAGTAACGGGGAGCTGTTTTTT. Amino acid sequence: CASSRGDSNGELFF.

A word on this clone: This specimen includes other DNA sequences encoding the same CDR3. The rearrangement links TRBV29-1 to TRBJ2-7; TRBD1 matches 10 bases. There are 16 residues in the CDR3. After removal of 5 bases from V and 7 bases from J, the junction contained 17 bases not matched to a gene. Looked up from germline, CDR1 is SQVTM and CDR2 is ANQGSEA. This CDR3 is CSVWGGRDRGREEQYF. CDR3 bases: TGCAGCGTTTGGGGGGGAAGAGACAGGGGGCGCGAAGAGCAGTACTTC.

V usage is TRBV11-2 and J usage is TRBJ1-5, with no clear D. This CDR3 contains 14 residues. V gave up 1 base and J gave up 6 bases, with 10 bases separating them. CDR1 is SGHAT and CDR2 is FQNNGV in the germline V gene. The chain's CDR3 is CASSLGDPSQPQHF. CDR3 bases: TGTGCCAGCAGCTTAGGAGATCCCTCTCAGCCCCAGCATTTT.

The chain links TRBV6-5 to TRBJ2-7; tentatively, D is TRBD2 (6 bases). Germline values: CDR1 MNHEY, CDR2 SVGAGI. V lost 6 bases to trimming and J lost 5 bases, with 17 bases between them. The CDR3 loop spans 14 amino acids. The CDR3 spells CASSPPGGPHEQYF. The CDR3 DNA is TGTGCCAGCAGCCCCCCCGGGGGACCCCACGAGCAGTACTTC.

The gene calls are TRBV28 and TRBJ2-5; the D gene is possibly TRBD1 (6 bases). CDR1 and CDR2 (germline): MDHEN, SYDVKM. V was clipped by 7 bases and J by 3 bases, with 12 bases between them. The CDR3 spans 13 residues. The DNA of the CDR3 is TGTGCCAGCAAACAGGGTATAGAAGAGACCCAGTACTTC. Translation gives CASKQGIEETQYF.

V and J are TRBV15 and TRBJ1-1; D is unresolved. Trimming took off 1 base at V and 3 bases at J, with 3 bases between the two ends. The CDR3 has 12 residues. Germline V gives CDR1 LNHNV, CDR2 YYDKDF (reference sequence). This CDR3 reads CATSRADTEAFF. Here the CDR3 DNA reads TGTGCCACCAGCAGAGCGGACACTGAAGCTTTCTTT.

The chain has TRBV28 and TRBJ2-7; 8 nucleotides agree with TRBD2. CDR3 size: 17 residues. Germline V lookup: CDR1 MDHEN, CDR2 SYDVKM. V lost 4 bases to trimming and J lost 4 bases; unmatched junction nucleotides: 15. This chain's CDR3 is CASSWPQGSGSGYEQYF. In nucleotides, the CDR3 is TGTGCCAGCAGTTGGCCCCAGGGGAGCGGGAGTGGGTACGAGCAGTACTTC. The complete variable domain, with remaining parts taken from reference TRBV28 and TRBJ2-7, reads DVKVTQSSRYLVKRTGEKVFLECVQDMDHENMFWYRQDPGLGLRLIYFSYDVKMKEKGDIPEGYSVSREKKERFSLILESASTNQTSMYLCASSWPQGSGSGYEQYFGPGTRLTVT.

The rearrangement joins TRBV11-3 to TRBJ2-3; no clear D gene. This CDR3 is 13 amino acids long. Trimming removed 1 base from V and 2 bases from J, with 4 bases in between. Germline V gives CDR1 SGHNT, CDR2 YENEEA. The CDR3: CASSLVYTDTQYF. The CDR3 DNA reads as TGTGCCAGCAGCTTAGTTTACACAGATACGCAGTATTTT.

The gene calls are TRBV2 and TRBJ2-4, with 7 bases lining up with TRBD1. The CDR3 loop spans 14 amino acids. The V segment lost 6 bases and the J segment 6 bases; nucleotides outside the gene matches: 8. From germline, CDR1 is SNHLY and CDR2 FYNNEI. In nucleotides, the CDR3 is TGTGCCAGCAGCGGGGACAGTGGGGTAAACATTCAGTACTTC. Its translation: CASSGDSGVNIQYF.

The V call is TRBV30, the J call TRBJ2-2; a weak D match, TRBD1 (5 bases). Germline assignment: CDR1 GTSNPN and CDR2 SVGIG (reference sequence). Trimming shortened V by 4 bases and J by 6 bases, and 6 bases separated the two germline ends. The CDR3 spans 11 residues. The CDR3 DNA is TGTGCCTGGAAAGGGGCCGGGGAGCTGTTTTTT. Its translation is CAWKGAGELFF.

The V gene is TRBV19, the J gene TRBJ1-1, with TRBD1 matching over 8 bases. The V gene end was trimmed by 6 bases and the J gene end by 5 bases; junction bases not matched to a gene: 8. The germline V gene has CDR1 LNHDA and CDR2 SQIVND (reference sequence). The CDR3 has 14 amino acids. The CDR3, as DNA: TGTGCCAGTAGGCTATGGACAGGGCGAACTGAAGCTTTCTTT. Amino acids: CASRLWTGRTEAFF.

The chain carries TRBV4-1 and TRBJ1-2, with 8 bases fitting TRBD1. Germline trimming cut 4 bases from V and 0 bases from J; bases unmatched to any gene: 7. The germline gives CDR1 MGHRA, CDR2 YSYEKL. The CDR3 has 16 amino acids. The DNA of the CDR3 is TGCGCCAGCAGCCCTCCTGGACAGGGCGCTAACTATGGCTACACCTTC. As protein: CASSPPGQGANYGYTF.

The chain joins TRBV4-3 to TRBJ1-3; D is possibly TRBD1 (6 bases). CDR1 LGHNA and CDR2 YSLEER come from the germline V gene. This CDR3 is 19 amino acids long. V lost 0 bases and J lost 0, with 18 bases in between. The CDR3 loop reads CASSQEISLTGFSGNTIYF. The CDR3 DNA reads TGCGCCAGCAGCCAAGAAATTTCCCTTACAGGGTTCTCTGGAAACACCATATATTTT.

This chain uses TRBV12-5 with TRBJ2-1; 9 nucleotides align to TRBD2. Germline CDR1 LGHNT, CDR2 FRNRAP. J gave up 3 bases and V 6 bases, and 3 bases lay outside the gene matches. CDR3 length: 14 residues. For the CDR3, the DNA is TGTGCTAGTGGCCCGACTAGCGGCTACAATGAGCAGTTCTTC. It specifies CASGPTSGYNEQFF.

V usage is TRBV9 and J usage is TRBJ2-1; 7 bases map to TRBD2. CDR1 SGDLS and CDR2 YYNGEE come from the germline V gene. The CDR3 has 13 amino acids. V gave up 7 bases and J gave up 9 bases; unmatched junction bases: 10. CDR3: CASARIVAGEQFF. For the CDR3, the DNA is TGTGCCAGCGCTCGAATTGTAGCGGGTGAGCAGTTCTTC. The full variable domain, completed using reference TRBV9 and TRBJ2-1, is DSGVTQTPKHLITATGQRVTLRCSPRSGDLSVYWYQQSLDQGLQFLIQYYNGEERAKGNILERFSAQQFPDLHSELNLSSLELGDSALYFCASARIVAGEQFFGPGTRLTVL.

The rearrangement joins TRBV19 to TRBJ2-7; possible D gene TRBD2, 6 bases. V gave up 4 bases and J gave up 5 bases, with 12 bases separating them. Germline V CDR1 and CDR2: LNHDA, SQIVND (reference sequence). The CDR3 length is 13 residues. CDR3 residues: CASSRSSVHEQYF. The CDR3 nucleotides are TGTGCCAGTAGTAGGTCTAGCGTCCACGAGCAGTACTTC.

This chain joins TRBV19 and TRBJ1-1; tentative D call: TRBD1 (6 bases). CDR1 LNHDA and CDR2 SQIVND come from the germline V gene (reference sequence). The CDR3 runs to 14 residues. The V end lost 3 bases, the J end lost 4 bases, and 12 bases lay between the germline ends. The CDR3 DNA is TGTGCCAGTAGTATCACACAGGGCGGCACTGAAGCTTTCTTT. It codes for CASSITQGGTEAFF.

This chain links TRBV29-1 with TRBJ2-3; 7 bases match TRBD1. This CDR3 is 13 amino acids long. The junction had 5 bases not matched to a gene; V was cut back by 6 bases and J by 2 bases. The germline V gene encodes CDR1 SQVTM and CDR2 ANQGSEA. DNA for the CDR3: TGCAGCGTGGGACAGCGTCTCACAGATACGCAGTATTTT. It yields the protein CSVGQRLTDTQYF.